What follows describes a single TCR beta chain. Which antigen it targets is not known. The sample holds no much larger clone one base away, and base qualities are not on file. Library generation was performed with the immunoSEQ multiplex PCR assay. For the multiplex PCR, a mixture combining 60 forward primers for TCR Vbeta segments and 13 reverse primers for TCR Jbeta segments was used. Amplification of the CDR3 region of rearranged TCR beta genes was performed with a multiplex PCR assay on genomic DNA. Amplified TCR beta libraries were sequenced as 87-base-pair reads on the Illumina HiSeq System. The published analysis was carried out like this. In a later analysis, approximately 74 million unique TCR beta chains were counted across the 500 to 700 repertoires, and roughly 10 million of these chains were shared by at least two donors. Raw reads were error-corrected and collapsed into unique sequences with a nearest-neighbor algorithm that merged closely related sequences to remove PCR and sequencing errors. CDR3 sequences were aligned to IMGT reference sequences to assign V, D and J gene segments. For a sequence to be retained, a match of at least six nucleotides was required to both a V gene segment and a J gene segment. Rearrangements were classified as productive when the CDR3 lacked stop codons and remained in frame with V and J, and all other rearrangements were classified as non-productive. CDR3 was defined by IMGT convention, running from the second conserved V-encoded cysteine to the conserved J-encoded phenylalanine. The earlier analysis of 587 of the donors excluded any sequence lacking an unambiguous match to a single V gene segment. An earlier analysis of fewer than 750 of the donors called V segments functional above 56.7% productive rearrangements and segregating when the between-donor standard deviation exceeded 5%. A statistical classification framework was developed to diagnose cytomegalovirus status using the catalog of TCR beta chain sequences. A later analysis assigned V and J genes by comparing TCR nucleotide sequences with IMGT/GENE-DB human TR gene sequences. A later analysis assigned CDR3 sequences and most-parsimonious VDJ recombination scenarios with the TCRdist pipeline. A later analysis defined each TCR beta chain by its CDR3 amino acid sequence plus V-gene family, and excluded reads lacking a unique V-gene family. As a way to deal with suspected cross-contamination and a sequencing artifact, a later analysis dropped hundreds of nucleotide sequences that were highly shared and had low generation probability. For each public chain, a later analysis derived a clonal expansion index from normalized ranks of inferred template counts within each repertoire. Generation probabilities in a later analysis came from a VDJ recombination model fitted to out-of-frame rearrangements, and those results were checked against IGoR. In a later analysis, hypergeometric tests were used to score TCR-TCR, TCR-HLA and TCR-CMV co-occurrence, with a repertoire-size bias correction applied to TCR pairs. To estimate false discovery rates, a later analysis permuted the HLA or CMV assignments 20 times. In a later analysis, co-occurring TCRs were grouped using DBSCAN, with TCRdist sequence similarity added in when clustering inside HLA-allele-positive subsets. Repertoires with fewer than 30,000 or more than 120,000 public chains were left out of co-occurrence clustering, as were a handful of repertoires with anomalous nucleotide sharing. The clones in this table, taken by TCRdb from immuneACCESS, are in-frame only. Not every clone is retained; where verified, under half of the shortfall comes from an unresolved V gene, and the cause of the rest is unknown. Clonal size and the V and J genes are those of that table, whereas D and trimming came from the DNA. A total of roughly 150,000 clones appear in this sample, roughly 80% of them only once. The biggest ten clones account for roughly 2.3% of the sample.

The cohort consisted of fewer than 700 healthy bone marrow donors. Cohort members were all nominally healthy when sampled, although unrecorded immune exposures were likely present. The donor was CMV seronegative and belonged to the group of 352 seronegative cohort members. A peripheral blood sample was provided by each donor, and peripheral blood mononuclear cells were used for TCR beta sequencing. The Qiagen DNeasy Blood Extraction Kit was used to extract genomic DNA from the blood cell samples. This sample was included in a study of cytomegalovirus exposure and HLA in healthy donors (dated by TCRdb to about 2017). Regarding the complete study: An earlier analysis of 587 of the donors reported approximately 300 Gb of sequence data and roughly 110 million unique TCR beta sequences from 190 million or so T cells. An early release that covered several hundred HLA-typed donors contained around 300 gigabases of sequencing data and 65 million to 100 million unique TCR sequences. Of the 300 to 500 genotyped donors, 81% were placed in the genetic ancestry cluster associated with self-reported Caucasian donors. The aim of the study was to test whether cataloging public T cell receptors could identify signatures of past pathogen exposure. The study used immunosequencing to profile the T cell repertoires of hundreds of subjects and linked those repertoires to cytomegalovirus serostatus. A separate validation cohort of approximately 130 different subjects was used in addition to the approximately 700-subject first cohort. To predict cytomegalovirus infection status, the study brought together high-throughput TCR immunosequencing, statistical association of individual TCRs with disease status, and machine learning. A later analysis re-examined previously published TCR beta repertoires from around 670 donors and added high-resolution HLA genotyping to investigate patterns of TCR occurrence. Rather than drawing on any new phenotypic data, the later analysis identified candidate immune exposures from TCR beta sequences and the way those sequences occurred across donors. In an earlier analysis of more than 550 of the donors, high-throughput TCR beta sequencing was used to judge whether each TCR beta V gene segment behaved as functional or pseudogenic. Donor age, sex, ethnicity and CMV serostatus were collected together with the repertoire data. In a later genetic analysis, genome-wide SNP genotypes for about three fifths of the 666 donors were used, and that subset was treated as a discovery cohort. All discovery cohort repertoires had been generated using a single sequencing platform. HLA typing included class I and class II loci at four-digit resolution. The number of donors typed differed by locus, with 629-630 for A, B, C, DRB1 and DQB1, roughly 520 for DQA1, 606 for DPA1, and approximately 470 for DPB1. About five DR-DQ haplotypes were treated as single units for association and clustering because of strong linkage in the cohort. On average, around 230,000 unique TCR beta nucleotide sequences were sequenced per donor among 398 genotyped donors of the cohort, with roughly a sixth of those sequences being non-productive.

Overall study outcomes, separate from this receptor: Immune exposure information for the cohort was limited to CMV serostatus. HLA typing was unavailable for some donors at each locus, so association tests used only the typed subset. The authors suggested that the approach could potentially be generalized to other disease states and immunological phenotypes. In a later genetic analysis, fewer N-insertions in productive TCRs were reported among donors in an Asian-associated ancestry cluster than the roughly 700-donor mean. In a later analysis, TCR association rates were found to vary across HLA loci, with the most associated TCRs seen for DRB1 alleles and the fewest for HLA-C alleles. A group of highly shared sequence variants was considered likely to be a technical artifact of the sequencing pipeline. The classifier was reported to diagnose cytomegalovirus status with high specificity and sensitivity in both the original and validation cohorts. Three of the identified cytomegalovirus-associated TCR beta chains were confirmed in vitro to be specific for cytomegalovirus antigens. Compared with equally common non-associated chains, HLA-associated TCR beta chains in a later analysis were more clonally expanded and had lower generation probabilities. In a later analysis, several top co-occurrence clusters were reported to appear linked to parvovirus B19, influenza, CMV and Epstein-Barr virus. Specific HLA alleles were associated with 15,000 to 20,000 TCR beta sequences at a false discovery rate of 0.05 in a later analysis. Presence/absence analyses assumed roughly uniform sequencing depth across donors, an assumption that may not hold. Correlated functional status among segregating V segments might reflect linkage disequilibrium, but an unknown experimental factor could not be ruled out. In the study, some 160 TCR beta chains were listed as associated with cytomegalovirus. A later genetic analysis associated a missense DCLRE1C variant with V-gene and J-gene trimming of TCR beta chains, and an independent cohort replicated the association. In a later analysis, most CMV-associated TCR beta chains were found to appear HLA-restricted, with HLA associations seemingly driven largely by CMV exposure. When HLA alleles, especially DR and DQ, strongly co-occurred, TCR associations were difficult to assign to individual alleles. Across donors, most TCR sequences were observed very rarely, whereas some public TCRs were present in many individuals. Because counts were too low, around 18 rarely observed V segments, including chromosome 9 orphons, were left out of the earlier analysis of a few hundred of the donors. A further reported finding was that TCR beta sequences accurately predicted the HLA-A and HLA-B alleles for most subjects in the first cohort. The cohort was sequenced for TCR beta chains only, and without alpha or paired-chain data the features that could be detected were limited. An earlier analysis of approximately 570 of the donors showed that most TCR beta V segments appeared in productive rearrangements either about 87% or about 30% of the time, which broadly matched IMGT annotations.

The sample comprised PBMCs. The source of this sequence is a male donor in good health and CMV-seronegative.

The CDR3 reads as follows: CASSPDRISGNTIYF. DNA sequence: TGTGCCAGCAGCCCGGACAGGATCTCTGGAAACACCATATATTTT. The rearrangement joined TRBV7-6 to TRBJ1-3, with 7 bases aligning to TRBD1. From the cysteine through the phenylalanine, the CDR3 covers 15 amino acids. Only CDR3 DNA is held: 45 bases, read in frame from base 1. V is trimmed back by 5 bases and J by 0 bases, and the junction contains 4 bases that no gene match accounts for. CDR1 and CDR2 are read off the germline V gene as SGHVS and FNYEAQ.